This is a list of T cell receptor beta chains from one sample in a study of CD8 T cells in ankylosing spondylitis. TCRdb processed the 5' RACE reads anew with MiXCR; each CDR3 protein has one entry. This sample carries 300,000 to 350,000 distinct CDR3 sequences, 9.5% to 13% of them seen once, and the ten largest clones take roughly 9%. Sequencing used blood, either unsorted or a sorted T cell fraction (not recorded which). The receptors originated from a female donor with ankylosing spondylitis or in good health (not recorded which). CDR3s include the opening cysteine and the closing phenylalanine or tryptophan. Fields, in order: D gene, J gene, V gene, clone size, CDR3 protein, CDR3 DNA. A D gene is named only where the DNA matches it firmly. Clone size is shown for a subset of rows, as once, few, many or a class of expanded clone.

D gene: NA
J gene: TRBJ1-1
V gene: TRBV4-3
clone size: many
CDR3 protein: CASSQDQEGRASREAFF
CDR3 DNA: TGCGCCAGCAGCCAAGATCAAGAAGGCCGGGCCTCCCGAGAAGCTTTCTTT

D gene: NA
J gene: TRBJ1-4
V gene: TRBV20-1
clone size: many
CDR3 protein: CSARGEKLFF
CDR3 DNA: TGCAGTGCTAGAGGTGAAAAACTGTTTTTT

D gene: NA
J gene: TRBJ2-1
V gene: TRBV6-1
clone size: many
CDR3 protein: CASSPGSMINNEQFF
CDR3 DNA: TGTGCCAGCAGTCCGGGCTCCATGATCAACAATGAGCAGTTCTTC

D gene: NA
J gene: TRBJ1-1
V gene: TRBV20-1
clone size: few
CDR3 protein: CSARRGRAFF
CDR3 DNA: TGCAGTGCTAGGAGAGGCAGAGCTTTCTTT

D gene: NA
J gene: TRBJ2-3
V gene: TRBV10-3
clone size: few
CDR3 protein: CATEGSTDTQYF
CDR3 DNA: TGTGCCACGGAAGGGAGCACAGATACGCAGTATTTT

D gene: NA
J gene: TRBJ2-1
V gene: TRBV4-1
clone size: few
CDR3 protein: CASSPVQGAANEQFF
CDR3 DNA: TGCGCCAGCAGCCCGGTTCAAGGGGCAGCCAATGAGCAGTTCTTC

D gene: NA
J gene: TRBJ1-1
V gene: TRBV12-3/TRBV12-4
clone size: many
CDR3 protein: CASSLRNRDTEAFF
CDR3 DNA: TGTGCCAGCAGTTTGCGAAACAGGGACACTGAAGCTTTCTTT

D gene: NA
J gene: TRBJ2-7
V gene: TRBV6-5
clone size: once
CDR3 protein: CASSDGYELYF
CDR3 DNA: TGTGCCAGCAGTGACGGCTACGAGCTGTACTTC

D gene: TRBD2
J gene: TRBJ2-1
V gene: TRBV20-1
clone size: few
CDR3 protein: CSARAPSGRNNEQFF
CDR3 DNA: TGCAGTGCTAGAGCCCCTAGCGGGAGAAACAATGAGCAGTTCTTC

D gene: NA
J gene: TRBJ2-3
V gene: TRBV7-2
clone size: few
CDR3 protein: CASSPQGRTDTQYF
CDR3 DNA: TGTGCCAGCAGCCCTCAAGGACGGACAGATACGCAGTATTTT

D gene: TRBD2
J gene: TRBJ2-1
V gene: TRBV6-2/TRBV6-3
clone size: many
CDR3 protein: CASSTRASGRVNEQFF
CDR3 DNA: TGTGCCAGCAGTACTCGGGCTAGCGGGAGGGTCAATGAGCAGTTCTTC

D gene: NA
J gene: TRBJ2-7
V gene: TRBV5-1
clone size: many
CDR3 protein: CASSLEGLQYEQYF
CDR3 DNA: TGCGCCAGCAGCTTGGAGGGGCTGCAATACGAGCAGTACTTC

D gene: TRBD1
J gene: TRBJ1-3
V gene: TRBV5-1
clone size: many
CDR3 protein: CASSLWGTADGNTIYF
CDR3 DNA: TGCGCCAGCAGCTTGTGGGGGACAGCGGATGGAAACACCATATATTTT

D gene: TRBD2
J gene: TRBJ2-7
V gene: TRBV7-9
clone size: few
CDR3 protein: CASSSRTSGSDEQYF
CDR3 DNA: TGTGCCAGCAGCTCGCGGACTAGCGGGAGCGACGAGCAGTACTTC

D gene: TRBD2
J gene: TRBJ2-2
V gene: TRBV6-5
clone size: many
CDR3 protein: CASSYYGTSGRSGELFF
CDR3 DNA: TGTGCCAGCAGTTACTATGGGACTAGCGGGAGATCCGGGGAGCTGTTTTTT

D gene: NA
J gene: TRBJ2-2
V gene: TRBV7-8
clone size: NA
CDR3 protein: CASTDSTGELFF
CDR3 DNA: TGTGCCAGCACCGATTCCACCGGGGAGCTGTTTTTT

D gene: NA
J gene: TRBJ1-1
V gene: TRBV7-9
clone size: few
CDR3 protein: CAGAGRQIPVF
CDR3 DNA: TGTGCGGGGGCAGGGAGACAGATTCCCGTCTTT

D gene: NA
J gene: TRBJ2-5
V gene: TRBV5-1
clone size: many
CDR3 protein: CASSPRDWKETQYF
CDR3 DNA: TGCGCCAGCAGCCCCCGGGACTGGAAAGAGACCCAGTACTTC

D gene: TRBD2
J gene: TRBJ2-1
V gene: TRBV28
clone size: NA
CDR3 protein: CASSTSGSYEQFF
CDR3 DNA: TGTGCCAGCTCGACTAGCGGGAGCTATGAGCAGTTCTTC

D gene: TRBD2
J gene: TRBJ2-2
V gene: TRBV28
clone size: few
CDR3 protein: CASSSLLADPGELFF
CDR3 DNA: TGTGCCAGCAGTTCCCTACTAGCGGACCCCGGGGAGCTGTTTTTT

D gene: NA
J gene: TRBJ2-1
V gene: TRBV27
clone size: NA
CDR3 protein: CASSPNYYNEQFF
CDR3 DNA: TGTGCCAGCAGCCCTAACTACTACAATGAGCAGTTCTTC

D gene: NA
J gene: TRBJ2-3
V gene: TRBV28
clone size: many
CDR3 protein: CASTPLAHTDTQYF
CDR3 DNA: TGTGCCAGCACCCCGCTCGCCCACACAGATACGCAGTATTTT

D gene: NA
J gene: TRBJ1-3
V gene: TRBV18
clone size: once
CDR3 protein: CASSPLGTSSGNTIYF
CDR3 DNA: TGTGCCAGCTCACCATTGGGGACCAGCTCTGGAAACACCATATATTTT

D gene: TRBD1
J gene: TRBJ1-5
V gene: TRBV30
clone size: NA
CDR3 protein: CAWSPSGQYNQPQHF
CDR3 DNA: TGTGCCTGGAGTCCCTCGGGACAGTACAATCAGCCCCAGCATTTT

D gene: NA
J gene: TRBJ1-2
V gene: TRBV20-1
clone size: NA
CDR3 protein: CSARERLGGNGYTF
CDR3 DNA: TGCAGTGCTAGAGAGCGGCTTGGGGGGAACGGCTACACCTTC

D gene: TRBD2
J gene: TRBJ2-1
V gene: TRBV5-1
clone size: many
CDR3 protein: CASSPVAGGRDNEQFF
CDR3 DNA: TGCGCCAGCAGCCCCGTAGCGGGGGGGCGGGACAATGAGCAGTTCTTC

D gene: TRBD1
J gene: TRBJ1-1
V gene: TRBV27
clone size: many
CDR3 protein: CASSIQGVANTEAFF
CDR3 DNA: TGTGCCAGCAGTATACAGGGGGTGGCGAACACTGAAGCTTTCTTT

D gene: TRBD2
J gene: TRBJ2-1
V gene: TRBV27
clone size: many
CDR3 protein: CASSFGGGPGNEQFF
CDR3 DNA: TGTGCCAGCAGTTTCGGCGGGGGGCCTGGCAATGAGCAGTTCTTC

D gene: NA
J gene: TRBJ2-6
V gene: TRBV12-3/TRBV12-4
clone size: many
CDR3 protein: CASIRAGFHPSSGANVLTF
CDR3 DNA: TGTGCCAGCATCCGGGCGGGTTTTCACCCTAGCTCTGGGGCCAACGTCCTGACTTTC

D gene: NA
J gene: TRBJ2-7
V gene: TRBV29-1
clone size: many
CDR3 protein: CSVRRGPYEQYF
CDR3 DNA: TGCAGCGTTAGGAGGGGACCATACGAGCAGTACTTC

D gene: NA
J gene: TRBJ2-5
V gene: TRBV7-2
clone size: NA
CDR3 protein: CASRPEFEETQYF
CDR3 DNA: TGTGCCAGCAGACCCGAGTTTGAAGAGACCCAGTACTTC

D gene: NA
J gene: TRBJ2-3
V gene: TRBV20-1
clone size: many
CDR3 protein: CSGSMGGVISTDTQYF
CDR3 DNA: TGCAGTGGGTCGATGGGGGGCGTTATTTCCACAGATACGCAGTATTTT

D gene: TRBD1
J gene: TRBJ2-2
V gene: TRBV3-1
clone size: NA
CDR3 protein: CASSQERTGWAGELSF
CDR3 DNA: TGTGCCAGCAGCCAAGAACGGACAGGGTGGGCCGGGGAGCTGTCTTTT

D gene: NA
J gene: TRBJ2-1
V gene: TRBV15
clone size: NA
CDR3 protein: CATSSSDREQFF
CDR3 DNA: TGTGCCACCAGCAGTTCGGACCGGGAACAGTTCTTC

D gene: NA
J gene: TRBJ2-7
V gene: TRBV20-1
clone size: many
CDR3 protein: CSAEPLHRYEQYF
CDR3 DNA: TGCAGTGCGGAACCCTTGCACCGCTACGAGCAGTACTTC

D gene: NA
J gene: TRBJ2-7
V gene: TRBV5-5
clone size: few
CDR3 protein: CASSRESVTYEQYF
CDR3 DNA: TGTGCCAGCAGCAGGGAGAGCGTGACCTACGAGCAGTACTTC

D gene: TRBD1
J gene: TRBJ2-2
V gene: TRBV11-2
clone size: NA
CDR3 protein: CASSVGSTGTGLGAGELFF
CDR3 DNA: TGTGCCAGCAGCGTCGGTTCTACCGGGACAGGGCTCGGGGCCGGGGAGCTGTTTTTT

D gene: TRBD1
J gene: TRBJ1-2
V gene: TRBV20-1
clone size: many
CDR3 protein: CSAPGTGYFGDYTF
CDR3 DNA: TGCAGTGCTCCCGGGACAGGGTATTTTGGGGACTACACCTTC

D gene: TRBD2
J gene: TRBJ2-1
V gene: TRBV7-9
clone size: NA
CDR3 protein: CAGSLGGLAGGNEQFF
CDR3 DNA: TGTGCCGGCAGCTTAGGCGGACTAGCGGGAGGTAATGAGCAGTTCTTC

D gene: NA
J gene: TRBJ2-7
V gene: TRBV7-2
clone size: many
CDR3 protein: CASSPAFFSSYEQYF
CDR3 DNA: TGTGCCAGCAGCCCAGCTTTCTTTAGCTCCTACGAGCAGTACTTC

D gene: TRBD2
J gene: TRBJ2-5
V gene: TRBV6-2/TRBV6-3
clone size: few
CDR3 protein: CASSYVAGGTSETQYF
CDR3 DNA: TGTGCCAGCAGTTACGTAGCGGGGGGGACTTCAGAGACCCAGTACTTC

D gene: NA
J gene: TRBJ1-4
V gene: TRBV5-6
clone size: few
CDR3 protein: CASSFGASNEKLFF
CDR3 DNA: TGTGCCAGCAGCTTTGGCGCTTCAAATGAAAAACTGTTTTTT

D gene: NA
J gene: TRBJ2-7
V gene: TRBV5-1
clone size: few
CDR3 protein: CASSFGGTASYEQYF
CDR3 DNA: TGCGCCAGCAGCTTCGGGGGCACAGCCTCCTACGAGCAGTACTTC

D gene: NA
J gene: TRBJ2-5
V gene: TRBV3-1
clone size: few
CDR3 protein: CASSHRVFQETQYF
CDR3 DNA: TGTGCCAGCAGCCACAGAGTCTTCCAAGAGACCCAGTACTTC

D gene: NA
J gene: TRBJ2-5
V gene: TRBV7-2
clone size: NA
CDR3 protein: CASSPAKETQYF
CDR3 DNA: TGTGCCAGCAGCCCGGCAAAAGAGACCCAGTACTTC

D gene: NA
J gene: TRBJ1-2
V gene: TRBV5-1
clone size: NA
CDR3 protein: CASSPGWTDGGYTF
CDR3 DNA: TGCGCCAGCAGCCCGGGGTGGACAGACGGCGGCTACACCTTC

D gene: NA
J gene: TRBJ1-1
V gene: TRBV11-2
clone size: NA
CDR3 protein: CASSPRRAGTEAFF
CDR3 DNA: TGTGCCAGCAGCCCACGCCGGGCAGGCACTGAAGCTTTCTTT

D gene: NA
J gene: TRBJ2-2
V gene: TRBV4-3
clone size: many
CDR3 protein: CASSQGPSANTGELFF
CDR3 DNA: TGCGCCAGCAGCCAAGGGCCTAGCGCGAACACCGGGGAGCTGTTTTTT

D gene: TRBD1
J gene: TRBJ2-7
V gene: TRBV7-2
clone size: few
CDR3 protein: CASSLALIRDRAYEQYF
CDR3 DNA: TGTGCCAGCAGCTTAGCACTAATCCGGGACAGAGCCTACGAGCAGTACTTC

D gene: TRBD1
J gene: TRBJ2-7
V gene: TRBV4-3
clone size: few
CDR3 protein: CASSRTGTGNYEQYF
CDR3 DNA: TGCGCCAGCAGCCGCACCGGGACAGGGAACTACGAGCAGTACTTC

D gene: NA
J gene: TRBJ1-5
V gene: TRBV6-1
clone size: many
CDR3 protein: CASSEAPNRPQHF
CDR3 DNA: TGTGCCAGCAGTGAAGCGCCTAACCGGCCCCAGCATTTT